The T cell receptor beta chain described here comes from a study of Graves' ophthalmopathy and Graves' hyperthyroidism. Study summary: Peripheral blood was collected at initial diagnosis, before any treatment. Study-wide results and caveats: Most clonotypes expanded in thyroid above 0.001 frequency were present in blood too. Ophthalmopathy cases were distinguished from stable hyperthyroidism by a 13-signature model, reaching 87.88% sensitivity and around 81% specificity.

Germline lookup yields CDR1 SGHRS and CDR2 YFSETQ. J lost 7 bases, V lost 7 bases, and 13 bases had no gene match. The CDR3 has 14 amino acids. The table lists this clonotype with a few counts. Its antigen is as yet unknown. Scientists amplified the TCR beta CDR3 regions from RNA transcripts. The first round was an RT-PCR with HTBI primers, and the second round was a multiplex PCR. One entry per CDR3 protein results from TCRdb running MiXCR on the multiplex PCR reads. This sample has about 240,000 distinct CDR3 sequences, with 45% found just once. Other autoimmune disease, uncontrolled infection, pregnancy and lactation led to exclusion.

This receptor was taken from an adult man with Graves' ophthalmopathy. Sequenced sample: peripheral blood. The genes are TRBV5-1 and TRBJ2-5, with TRBD2 identical over 7 bases. The CDR3 DNA sequence: TGCGCCAGCCACGGAGGAGCGGGGCAGGTGACCCAGTACTTC. It specifies CASHGGAGQVTQYF.